The rows below give T cell receptor beta chains drawn from one sample of a study of cytomegalovirus exposure and HLA in healthy donors. Data came from immunoSEQ multiplex PCR; TCRdb stores just in-frame clones and leaves some out. The sample holds around 130,000 clones, around 78% seen once. The specimen was PBMCs. The source is a woman younger than 30 in good health and CMV-seronegative. Both conserved end residues are part of each CDR3. D genes are given only for firm matches. Rows may omit the clone size; those that give it use once, few, many or a size class.

size: -
V: TRBV5-4
J: TRBJ2-5
length: 16
D: TRBD2
DNA: TGTGCCAGCAGCTCAGGGACTAGCGGGAGCGGGGAGACCCAGTACTTC
CDR3: CASSSGTSGSGETQYF

size: -
V: TRBV11-2
J: TRBJ1-1
length: 17
D: TRBD1
DNA: TGTGCCAGCAGCTCAAGATTTCGGACAGGCATGAACACTGAAGCTTTCTTT
CDR3: CASSSRFRTGMNTEAFF

size: once
V: TRBV7-9
J: TRBJ1-2
length: 13
D: TRBD1
DNA: TGTGCCAGCAGTCAGGGACAGGATGTTGGCTACACCTTC
CDR3: CASSQGQDVGYTF

size: -
V: TRBV7-2
J: TRBJ1-4
length: 15
D: TRBD1
DNA: TGTGCCAGCAGCCTTTCAACAGGGGGCGGTGAAAAACTGTTTTTT
CDR3: CASSLSTGGGEKLFF

size: -
V: TRBV7-8
J: TRBJ2-7
length: 16
D: -
DNA: TGTGCCAGCAGCTCAAAAAGCACGGTCCGTGGTTACGAGCAGTACTTC
CDR3: CASSSKSTVRGYEQYF

size: few
V: TRBV14
J: TRBJ1-2
length: 14
D: -
DNA: TGTGCCAGCAGCCAAGTTGGCACCCTCAGTGGCTACACCTTC
CDR3: CASSQVGTLSGYTF

size: -
V: TRBV19
J: TRBJ2-1
length: 15
D: TRBD1
DNA: TGTGCCAGTAGTACAACAGGGGATGGATACAATGAGCAGTTCTTC
CDR3: CASSTTGDGYNEQFF

size: -
V: TRBV4-1
J: TRBJ1-5
length: 16
D: -
DNA: TGCGCCAGCAGCCAAGATCTCCCCAGATACAATCAGCCCCAGCATTTT
CDR3: CASSQDLPRYNQPQHF

size: -
V: TRBV6-5
J: TRBJ2-1
length: 12
D: TRBD2
DNA: TGTGCCAGCAGGATACCGGGACTAGAGCAGTTCTTC
CDR3: CASRIPGLEQFF

size: -
V: TRBV30
J: TRBJ1-2
length: 12
D: -
DNA: TGTGCCTGGATCGGGGAGAACTATGGCTACACCTTC
CDR3: CAWIGENYGYTF

size: -
V: TRBV29-1
J: TRBJ2-3
length: 19
D: TRBD2
DNA: TGCAGCGCCCTCCCCCCACTAGCGGGAGAGATTAGGAGCACAGATACGCAGTATTTT
CDR3: CSALPPLAGEIRSTDTQYF

size: once
V: TRBV7-2
J: TRBJ2-7
length: 16
D: TRBD2
DNA: TGTGCCAGCAGCCCCAGATCCCTAGCGGGGAGCTACGAGCAGTACTTC
CDR3: CASSPRSLAGSYEQYF

size: -
V: TRBV30
J: TRBJ1-2
length: 11
D: -
DNA: TGTGCCTGGGGGGGCAACTATGGCTACACCTTC
CDR3: CAWGGNYGYTF

size: -
V: TRBV29-1
J: TRBJ2-7
length: 11
D: -
DNA: TGCAGCGTTCACCAAGCCTACGAGCAGTACTTC
CDR3: CSVHQAYEQYF

size: once
V: TRBV30
J: TRBJ2-3
length: 18
D: TRBD2
DNA: TGTGCCTGGCGAACAGGGGCCAAACTAGCGGGAGTCGGAGATACGCAGTATTTT
CDR3: CAWRTGAKLAGVGDTQYF

size: -
V: TRBV9
J: TRBJ1-2
length: 17
D: TRBD1
DNA: TGTGCCAGCAGCTCTTCGGGACAGGGGGCGCTTGGGAATGGCTACACCTTC
CDR3: CASSSSGQGALGNGYTF

size: -
V: TRBV7-2
J: TRBJ2-1
length: 13
D: -
DNA: TGTGCCAGCAGCCAGGGGAGCTTCGGTGAGCAGTTCTTC
CDR3: CASSQGSFGEQFF

size: few
V: TRBV5-1
J: TRBJ1-4
length: 15
D: -
DNA: TGCGCCAGCAGCTTTTCGGACGGACTTACCGAAAAACTGTTTTTT
CDR3: CASSFSDGLTEKLFF

size: -
V: TRBV27
J: TRBJ1-2
length: 15
D: TRBD1
DNA: TGTGCCAGCAGCACCCGACAGGGGGCCGAGCGCGGCTACACCTTC
CDR3: CASSTRQGAERGYTF

size: -
V: TRBV28
J: TRBJ1-4
length: 15
D: TRBD1
DNA: TGTGCCAGCCAAACAGTCGGGACAGGGGGTGAAAAACTGTTTTTT
CDR3: CASQTVGTGGEKLFF

size: -
V: TRBV2
J: TRBJ2-1
length: 11
D: -
DNA: TGTGCCAGCAGGATCGGAGGGCCTCAGTTCTTC
CDR3: CASRIGGPQFF

size: -
V: TRBV2
J: TRBJ2-1
length: 12
D: TRBD1
DNA: TGTGCCAGCAGTGATGGACAGGGCCGACAGTTCTTC
CDR3: CASSDGQGRQFF

size: -
V: TRBV7-9
J: TRBJ1-2
length: 16
D: -
DNA: TGTGCCAGCACAACCGGGAGGACGGCCTGGAGCTATGGCTACACCTTC
CDR3: CASTTGRTAWSYGYTF

size: few
V: TRBV12-1
J: TRBJ2-4
length: 13
D: -
DNA: TGTGCCAGCAGTAGACTAGCCAAAAACATTCAGTACTTC
CDR3: CASSRLAKNIQYF

size: -
V: TRBV29-1
J: TRBJ2-3
length: 14
D: TRBD2
DNA: TGCAGCGGGGAGGGGACTAGCGGGAGAGATACGCAGTATTTT
CDR3: CSGEGTSGRDTQYF

size: -
V: TRBV4-2
J: TRBJ2-2
length: 15
D: -
DNA: TGTGCCAGCAGCCCGGAGGGGGGGGAGGGCGGGGAGCTGTTTTTT
CDR3: CASSPEGGEGGELFF

size: -
V: TRBV15
J: TRBJ2-3
length: 17
D: TRBD2
DNA: TGTGCCACCAGCAGAGATGTTCTAGCGGGATCCACAGATACGCAGTATTTT
CDR3: CATSRDVLAGSTDTQYF

size: few
V: TRBV18
J: TRBJ2-2
length: 14
D: TRBD1
DNA: TGTGCCAGCTCACCGGACAGGGGCACCGGGGAGCTGTTTTTT
CDR3: CASSPDRGTGELFF

size: few
V: TRBV27
J: TRBJ2-1
length: 16
D: TRBD2
DNA: TGTGCCAGCAGTTCGCTAGCGGGACGGTCCTACAATGAGCAGTTCTTC
CDR3: CASSSLAGRSYNEQFF

size: -
V: TRBV18
J: TRBJ1-2
length: 14
D: TRBD1
DNA: TGTGCCAGCTCTCAAGGGACAGGGAATTCTGGCTACACCTTC
CDR3: CASSQGTGNSGYTF

size: few
V: TRBV30
J: TRBJ2-3
length: 13
D: -
DNA: TGTGCCTGGAACAGGTTTTCCACAGATACGCAGTATTTT
CDR3: CAWNRFSTDTQYF

size: -
V: TRBV7-2
J: TRBJ2-7
length: 14
D: -
DNA: TGTGCCAGCAGCTTAGTGACTCGAACCTACGAGCAGTACTTC
CDR3: CASSLVTRTYEQYF

size: -
V: TRBV5-3
J: TRBJ2-1
length: 14
D: TRBD2
DNA: TGTGCCAGAAGCTTGGGAGCGGGGAACAATGAGCAGTTCTTC
CDR3: CARSLGAGNNEQFF

size: -
V: TRBV4-1
J: TRBJ2-7
length: 15
D: -
DNA: TGCGCCAGCAGCCAAGGGGAGCGGAGCTCCTACGAGCAGTACTTC
CDR3: CASSQGERSSYEQYF

size: -
V: TRBV9
J: TRBJ2-1
length: 15
D: TRBD2
DNA: TGTGCCAGCAGCGTAGGAGTAGGACTAGAGGTAAAACAGTTCTTC
CDR3: CASSVGVGLEVKQFF

size: -
V: TRBV6-6
J: TRBJ2-7
length: 14
D: TRBD1
DNA: TGTGCCAGCAGTTCCCTAGACAGGGGATACGAGCAGTACTTC
CDR3: CASSSLDRGYEQYF

size: -
V: TRBV2
J: TRBJ2-1
length: 14
D: -
DNA: TGTGCCAGCAACGAGGGAGGAATAAGTAATGAGCAGTTCTTC
CDR3: CASNEGGISNEQFF

size: few
V: TRBV5-1
J: TRBJ2-3
length: 15
D: TRBD2
DNA: TGCGCCAGCAGCGGGGCGGGAGGGGGCACAGATACGCAGTATTTT
CDR3: CASSGAGGGTDTQYF